This is a list of T cell receptor beta chains from one sample in a study of CD8 T cells in ankylosing spondylitis. TCRdb re-called the 5' RACE reads through MiXCR, storing one row per CDR3 protein. The sample holds just under 550,000 distinct CDR3 sequences, about 12% seen once. The material sequenced was blood, either unsorted or a sorted T cell fraction (not recorded which). The receptor set was obtained from a male donor with ankylosing spondylitis. Each CDR3 is given without its conserved first and last residue. The D gene is left open where the match is weak. Size tells how often a clone was seen (once, few, many) or the class of an expanded clone, and some rows leave it out.

V gene: TRBV4-1; J gene: TRBJ2-7; D gene: .; clone size: .; CDR3 protein: ASSQGLSSASGEQY
V gene: TRBV20-1; J gene: TRBJ2-3; D gene: TRBD2; clone size: many; CDR3 protein: SASSAGGTSTDTQY
V gene: TRBV5-1; J gene: TRBJ1-1; D gene: TRBD1; clone size: few; CDR3 protein: ASSSIGQGLNTEAF
V gene: TRBV24-1; J gene: TRBJ2-2; D gene: TRBD2; clone size: many; CDR3 protein: ATSDFSGSGELF
V gene: TRBV20-1; J gene: TRBJ2-5; D gene: TRBD2; clone size: few; CDR3 protein: SATKPRTSETQY
V gene: TRBV11-2; J gene: TRBJ2-7; D gene: .; clone size: few; CDR3 protein: ASSLDFAYEQY
V gene: TRBV20-1; J gene: TRBJ2-3; D gene: .; clone size: .; CDR3 protein: SARVITGVRDTQY
V gene: TRBV7-7; J gene: TRBJ2-1; D gene: .; clone size: .; CDR3 protein: ASSLDGHNEQF
V gene: TRBV28; J gene: TRBJ1-1; D gene: .; clone size: .; CDR3 protein: ASSSPQGNTEAF
V gene: TRBV5-1; J gene: TRBJ1-2; D gene: TRBD1; clone size: many; CDR3 protein: ASSLRTGGNYGYT
V gene: TRBV20-1; J gene: TRBJ1-5; D gene: .; clone size: few; CDR3 protein: SARVRGLSNQPQH
V gene: TRBV5-6; J gene: TRBJ2-4; D gene: .; clone size: few; CDR3 protein: ASSLVRGSTRSKNIQY
V gene: TRBV15; J gene: TRBJ2-3; D gene: .; clone size: few; CDR3 protein: ATSRVGAAGDTQY
V gene: TRBV20-1; J gene: TRBJ2-1; D gene: .; clone size: .; CDR3 protein: SADHVVGQF
V gene: TRBV12-3/TRBV12-4; J gene: TRBJ2-3; D gene: .; clone size: .; CDR3 protein: ASSPVVSDTQY
V gene: TRBV6-1; J gene: TRBJ1-5; D gene: .; clone size: .; CDR3 protein: ASSELWVLMGQPQH
V gene: TRBV30; J gene: TRBJ1-1; D gene: .; clone size: .; CDR3 protein: AWSRGSNTEAF
V gene: TRBV29-1; J gene: TRBJ2-1; D gene: .; clone size: .; CDR3 protein: SVYGRDGNNEQF